This T cell receptor (beta chain) came from a study of blood T cell repertoires in COVID-19. As for the study in general: T cells, B-cell-depleted T cells, or PBMCs supplied cDNA or gDNA.

The Seattle site enrolled patients during active infection and followed them longitudinally. This CDR3 is built from 13 residues. The ends lost 8 bases at V and 5 bases at J; junction bases unmatched: 8. Germline CDR1 and CDR2: LGHDT and YNNKEL (reference sequence). TCRdb keeps only in-frame clones here, not all; method: immunoSEQ multiplex PCR. The sample lists some 290,000 clones; roughly nine tenths were seen once. The V and J genes are TRBV3-1 (or the pseudogene TRBV3-2) and TRBJ2-5; TRBD2 matches at 7 bases. What was sequenced was peripheral blood. This clonotype originated in a woman in her twenties or thirties with COVID-19, enrolled during active disease. CDR3: CASSSRGEETQYF. In nucleotides, the CDR3 is TGTGCCAGCTCGTCCCGGGGGGAGGAGACCCAGTACTTC.